This T cell receptor (beta chain) is drawn from a study of Ad26.COV2.S vaccination and SARS-CoV-2 variants. Study details: Donor allocation was to the COV1001 Ad26.COV2.S trial arm. Ad26.COV2.S, an intramuscular injection, was given once or twice 56 days apart. Study-wide findings and caveats: Substantial breadth was reportedly displayed by spike-specific CD8+ and CD4+ T cell responses after vaccination.

Using immunoSEQ multiplex PCR, the repertoire was profiled, and TCRdb retains in-frame clones only, with some absent. The data show about 330,000 clones, roughly 90% seen once. Treatment described: about 20 received Ad26.COV2.S at low or high dose, single or two shots; roughly five received placebo; per-sample allocation not given. Collection of the samples took place on day 63 after the first injection of vaccine or placebo. This CDR3 contains 16 residues. V shed 2 bases and J shed 1 base, with 13 bases lying between them. The germline gives CDR1 MNHNS, CDR2 SASEGT. Only one count was recorded for this clone. What it binds is not known.

The TCR comes from a person between 18 and 59 years old who received the Ad26.COV2.S COVID-19 vaccine or a placebo. Specimen: peripheral blood, collected in a trial of Ad26.COV2.S vaccine versus placebo. The chain has TRBV6-1 and TRBJ2-3; no firm D call. The CDR3 DNA reads as TGTGCCAGCAGTGAATTTGAGCGTGGGGGCACAGATACGCAGTATTTT. Its translation: CASSEFERGGTDTQYF.